This T cell receptor beta chain is from a study of beta chain features in type 1 diabetes. Findings and caveats of the study: The similarity of naive, central memory and Treg TCRB repertoires appeared greater among patients than among healthy donors.

Since all of the isolated RNA was reverse transcribed, expressed TCRB transcripts were what got sequenced. Here immunoSEQ multiplex PCR was the method, and the copy in TCRdb shows in-frame clones only, minus some. The sample lists hundreds of thousands of clones, 15% to 19% occurring once. CDR3 length: 15 amino acids. The V and J ends lost 4 bases and 0 bases respectively, with 11 bases between them. Germline CDR1 SGHRS, CDR2 YFSETQ. This clone was seen a handful of times. The antigen remains unidentified. The TCR comes from a man aged 18 to 30 in good health. The sample consisted of naive CD4+ T cells from blood. This sequence joins TRBV5-1 and TRBJ1-3; D gene uncertain. The CDR3 here is CASSPPESSGNTIYF. CDR3 nucleotide sequence: TGCGCCAGCAGCCCCCCAGAATCCTCTGGAAACACCATATATTTT.